Following are 23 T cell receptor beta chains from one sample sequenced in a study of shared clonotypes between healthy human individuals (dated by TCRdb to 2020 to 2022). Library preparation was by the immunoSEQ multiplex PCR assay. The table comes from immuneACCESS by way of TCRdb, which keeps in-frame sequences with V and J called. Part of the clones is missing from these tables; in studies checked, under half for an unresolved V gene and the rest for unknown reasons. Recorded for this sample are 400,000 to 600,000 clones; roughly 95% of them occurred a single time. The ten largest account for about 0.059% of the sample. The sample taken for sequencing was naive CD4+ T cells sorted from blood. The cell subset or site label of this sample denotes: CD45RA+ positively selected. These TCRs come from a woman aged 25-40 years in good health.

This clone showed up just once. This CDR3 is CASSKGEREGGEQYF. CDR3 sequence (DNA): TGTGCCAGCAGCAAAGGGGAGCGGGAGGGGGGCGAGCAGTACTTC. The chain couples TRBV21-1 to TRBJ2-7; the table gives TRBD2 as D, unverified against the DNA. TRBV21-1 is a documented pseudogene. The CDR3 sequence is 15 residues long.

V gene TRBV27 combines with J gene TRBJ2-3, with 8 positions matching TRBD2. This CDR3 contains 15 residues. Trimming at V came to 0 bases and at J to 6 bases, leaving 5 bases not matched to a gene. Germline V gene sequence: CDR1 MNHEY, CDR2 SMNVEV (reference sequence). In nucleotides, the CDR3 is TGTGCCAGCAGTTTATCTAGCGGGGTTCCCGATACGCAGTATTTT. It specifies CASSLSSGVPDTQYF.

The CDR3 sequence is CASSEAGGPREQYF. Written as DNA, the CDR3 is TGTGCCAGCAGTGAGGCGGGAGGGCCAAGGGAGCAGTACTTC. This chain links TRBV27 with TRBJ2-7; TRBD2 aligns across 9 bases. The J segment lost 7 bases and the V segment lost 5 bases, leaving 9 bases of the junction unmatched. Per the germline V gene, CDR1 is MNHEY and CDR2 is SMNVEV (reference sequence). The CDR3 is made up of 14 amino acids.

Remarks on this clone: Other DNA sequences within the sample encode an identical CDR3. This sequence joins TRBV18 and TRBJ1-1; 9 bases match TRBD1. The length of the CDR3 is 14 residues. Trimming took 5 bases from V and 2 from J; bases not matched to a gene: 3. The germline V gene has CDR1 KGHSH and CDR2 LQKENI. The CDR3 DNA reads TGTGCCAGCTCAAGGGACAGGGAAAACACTGAAGCTTTCTTT. This codes for CASSRDRENTEAFF.

The chain carries TRBV30 and TRBJ1-5; D unclear. The germline V and J ends were trimmed by 0 bases and 2 bases, with 11 bases remaining between them. This CDR3 region has 15 residues. Per germline, CDR1 GTSNPN and CDR2 SVGIG (reference sequence). The CDR3 DNA follows: TGTGCCTGGAGTGTTGGAGACGGTGGCAATCAGCCCCAGCATTTT. This gives the protein CAWSVGDGGNQPQHF. Variable domain in full (rest from reference TRBV30 and TRBJ1-5): SQTIHQWPATLVQPVGSPLSLECTVEGTSNPNLYWYRQAAGRGLQLLFYSVGIGQISSEVPQNLSASRPQDRQFILSSKKLLLSDSGFYLCAWSVGDGGNQPQHFGDGTRLSIL.

The CDR3 region has the DNA TGTGCCAGCTCACCATCAGGACAGAACTCGTTCGGCTATGGCTACACCTTC. Its translation is CASSPSGQNSFGYGYTF. The chain is built from TRBV18 and TRBJ1-2; maybe TRBD1 (6 bases). The CDR3 is made up of 17 amino acids. Germline lookup yields CDR1 KGHSH and CDR2 LQKENI. V dropped 2 bases and J dropped 4 bases, with 20 bases sitting between them.

The gene calls are TRBV10-1 and TRBJ1-1; D is undetermined. There are 13 residues in the CDR3. Trimming removed 6 bases from V and 1 base from J, with 9 bases in between. From germline, CDR1 is WNHNN and CDR2 SYGVQD (reference sequence). The CDR3 DNA is TGCGCCAGCAGGGTTCAGCAGAACACTGAAGCTTTCTTT. Its translation: CASRVQQNTEAFF.

The chain has TRBV7-6 and TRBJ2-7, with D possibly matching TRBD1 (5 bases). Germline V lookup: CDR1 SGHVS, CDR2 FNYEAQ. V was clipped by 3 bases and J by 0 bases, with 21 bases between them. This CDR3 spans 18 amino acids. This CDR3 reads CASSLGRQKPFGSYEQYF. CDR3 in DNA: TGTGCCAGCAGCTTGGGTCGACAGAAGCCCTTCGGCTCCTACGAGCAGTACTTC. The whole variable domain, filled in from reference TRBV7-6 and TRBJ2-7, reads GAGVSQSPRYKVTKRGQDVALRCDPISGHVSLYWYRQALGQGPEFLTYFNYEAQQDKSGLPNDRFSAERPEGSISTLTIQRTEQRDSAMYRCASSLGRQKPFGSYEQYFGPGTRLTVT.

The chain is built from TRBV25-1 and TRBJ2-5; D unresolved. The V end lost 3 bases, the J end lost 7 bases, and 0 bases lay between the germline ends. CDR1 MGHDK and CDR2 SYGVNS come from the germline V gene. The CDR3 extends over 9 amino acids. CDR3 residues: CASSETQYF. The CDR3 DNA follows: TGTGCCAGCAGTGAGACCCAGTACTTC. The whole variable domain, filled in from reference TRBV25-1 and TRBJ2-5, reads EADIYQTPRYLVIGTGKKITLECSQTMGHDKMYWYQQDPGMELHLIHYSYGVNSTEKGDLSSESTVSRIRTEHFPLTLESARPSHTSQYLCASSETQYFGPGTRLLVL.

The chain carries TRBV28 and TRBJ2-7, with 9 bases fitting TRBD1. Trimming took 7 bases from V and 4 from J; bases not matched to a gene: 8. The CDR3 spans 14 residues. Germline V lookup: CDR1 MDHEN, CDR2 SYDVKM. This CDR3 is CASISGQGGYEQYF. The DNA of the CDR3 is TGTGCCAGCATCTCGGGACAGGGAGGGTACGAGCAGTACTTC.

For this clone: The junction departs from the called germline gene at one end, perhaps through a read error. The sample carries other DNA sequences with the same CDR3. J is TRBJ1-5 and V is TRBV28, with TRBD1 as a possible D gene (5 bases). The CDR3 covers 12 residues. Germline CDR1 and CDR2: MDHEN and SYDVKM. The CDR3 loop reads CASSWGNQPQHF. The CDR3 DNA follows: TGTGCCAGCAGTTGGGGCAACCAGCCCCAGCATTTT.

This clone was counted once. The chain employs TRBV18 and TRBJ2-7; D is perhaps TRBD1 (5 bases). Trimming removed 3 bases at V and 4 bases at J, with 10 bases between. The germline gives CDR1 KGHSH, CDR2 LQKENI. This CDR3 spans 13 amino acids. The CDR3 DNA reads TGTGCCAGCTCACCGCAGACAGAGTACGAGCAGTACTTC. It is translated as CASSPQTEYEQYF. Full variable domain (outside the CDR3, taken from reference TRBV18 and TRBJ2-7): NAGVMQNPRHLVRRRGQEARLRCSPMKGHSHVYWYRQLPEEGLKFMVYLQKENIIDESGMPKERFSAEFPKEGPSILRIQQVVRGDSAAYFCASSPQTEYEQYFGPGTRLTVT.

This clone was detected once. The gene calls are TRBV28 and TRBJ2-6; 9 positions match TRBD1. The V segment lost 10 bases and the J segment 2 bases; nucleotides outside the gene matches: 9. This CDR3 is 16 amino acids long. CDR1 MDHEN and CDR2 SYDVKM come from the germline V gene. CDR3 loop: CATLGQGFPGANVLTF. In nucleotides, the CDR3 is TGTGCCACCCTTGGACAGGGGTTCCCTGGGGCCAACGTCCTGACTTTC. The complete variable domain, with remaining parts taken from reference TRBV28 and TRBJ2-6, reads DVKVTQSSRYLVKRTGEKVFLECVQDMDHENMFWYRQDPGLGLRLIYFSYDVKMKEKGDIPEGYSVSREKKERFSLILESASTNQTSMYLCATLGQGFPGANVLTFGAGSRLTVL.

V gene TRBV5-1 combines with J gene TRBJ2-7; D call uncertain. Per the germline V gene, CDR1 is SGHRS and CDR2 is YFSETQ. CDR3 size: 14 residues. V lost 1 base and J 7 bases, leaving 15 bases between the germline ends. DNA for the CDR3: TGCGCCAGCAGCTTGCTGCAGGTCCCTACGGAGCAGTACTTC. Translating it yields CASSLLQVPTEQYF.

This clone has just a few counts. The CDR3 DNA reads TGTGCCAGCAGCACGGGACACACCAAGGGGGCCTATGGCTACACCTTC. This translates into CASSTGHTKGAYGYTF. The V call is TRBV5-5, the J call TRBJ1-2; 7 bases map to TRBD1. V lost 4 bases, J lost 4 bases, and 13 bases stayed unmatched. The CDR3 has 16 residues. Germline values: CDR1 SGHKS, CDR2 YYEKEE (reference sequence).

This chain joins TRBV5-4 and TRBJ1-1; 8 bases line up with TRBD1. The J segment lost 4 bases and the V segment lost 4 bases, leaving 12 bases of the junction unmatched. Germline CDR1 is SGHNT and CDR2 is YYREEE (reference sequence). This CDR3 has 16 amino acids. The CDR3 DNA reads as TGTGCCAGCAGCCCCCCTGACGGCACAGGGGGCACTGAAGCTTTCTTT. Translating it yields CASSPPDGTGGTEAFF. The complete variable domain, with remaining parts taken from reference TRBV5-4 and TRBJ1-1, reads ETGVTQSPTHLIKTRGQQVTLRCSSQSGHNTVSWYQQALGQGPQFIFQYYREEENGRGNFPPRFSGLQFPNYSSELNVNALELDDSALYLCASSPPDGTGGTEAFFGQGTRLTVV.

The genes are TRBV5-1 and TRBJ2-7, with TRBD2 as a possible D gene (6 bases). Per germline, CDR1 SGHRS and CDR2 YFSETQ. There are 16 residues in the CDR3. The V gene lost 1 base and the J gene lost 7 bases, with 21 bases spanning the gap. CDR3 sequence (DNA): TGCGCCAGCAGCTTGATATCGTCGGGGAGGACGCGGGAGCAGTACTTC. It specifies CASSLISSGRTREQYF.

The chain uses TRBV6-1 and TRBJ2-7; TRBD1 aligns across 7 bases. This CDR3 contains 14 residues. Germline CDR1 is MNHNS and CDR2 is SASEGT. The V and J ends lost 10 bases and 0 bases, in that order; junction bases with no gene match: 9. This CDR3 is CAIPRTGFSYEQYF. The CDR3 bases are TGTGCCATCCCGAGGACAGGTTTCTCCTACGAGCAGTACTTC.

The chain employs TRBV15 and TRBJ2-5; 14 nucleotides align to TRBD2. The CDR3 is 15 amino acids. With 3 bases clipped from V and 3 bases from J, the junction kept 0 bases outside the gene matches. Germline assignment: CDR1 LNHNV and CDR2 YYDKDF (reference sequence). In DNA, the CDR3 is TGTGCCACCAGCAGGGGACTAGCGGGAGAAGAGACCCAGTACTTC. It yields the protein CATSRGLAGEETQYF.

As regards this clone: The same CDR3 can be traced to other DNA sequences in this sample. The chain links TRBV6-1 to TRBJ1-5; 7 positions match TRBD1. In germline, CDR1 is MNHNS, CDR2 SASEGT. V shed 5 bases and J 4 bases; nucleotides not matched to a gene: 2. The CDR3 is made up of 13 amino acids. The CDR3 is CASSRQGNQPQHF. CDR3 sequence (DNA): TGTGCCAGCAGTAGACAGGGTAATCAGCCCCAGCATTTT.

Remarks on this clone: Other DNA sequences of this sample code for an identical CDR3. The chain has TRBV2 and TRBJ2-7; TRBD1 might be the D (5 bases). V shed 2 bases and J shed 1 base, with 9 bases lying between them. CDR1 is SNHLY and CDR2 is FYNNEI in the germline V gene. CDR3 length equals 14 residues. CDR3 sequence: CASSEQGTSYEQYF. CDR3 sequence (DNA): TGTGCCAGCAGTGAACAGGGAACGTCCTACGAGCAGTACTTC.

V and J are TRBV10-1 and TRBJ2-1, with TRBD2 matching over 7 bases. The length of the CDR3 is 16 residues. CDR1 and CDR2 from the germline V gene are WNHNN and SYGVQD (reference sequence). V dropped 0 bases and J dropped 10; count of bases not matched to a gene: 12. The CDR3 loop reads CASSESGGRRVWEQFF. Here the CDR3 DNA reads TGCGCCAGCAGTGAGTCTGGCGGGAGAAGGGTCTGGGAGCAGTTCTTC.

This clone has just a few counts. J is TRBJ2-1 and V is TRBV10-1; 7 bases map to TRBD2. The J segment lost 9 bases and the V segment lost 5 bases, leaving 7 bases of the junction unmatched. Germline loops: CDR1 WNHNN, CDR2 SYGVQD (reference sequence). The CDR3 extends over 13 amino acids. The CDR3 spells CASSMAGVVEQFF. In nucleotides, the CDR3 is TGCGCCAGCAGTATGGCGGGAGTGGTTGAGCAGTTCTTC.